The 26 T cell receptor beta chains reported below all come from one sample, sequenced in a study of T cells in Graves' hyperthyroidism and ophthalmopathy. The CDR3 regions of TCR beta were amplified from RNA transcripts. The TCR CDR3 was amplified in a first-round RT-PCR using the HTBI primer set. From the multiplex PCR reads, TCRdb called clonotypes with MiXCR, one entry per CDR3 protein. The profile shows 300,000 to 500,000 distinct CDR3 sequences, more than 12% of them singletons. Sequences were obtained from blood. These receptors all come from a man in his fifties with Graves' ophthalmopathy.

This clonotype was found many times. V is TRBV20-1 and J is TRBJ1-5; D uncertain. This CDR3 comprises 12 residues. V gave up 5 bases and J gave up 4 bases, with 9 bases separating them. CDR1 is DFQATT, CDR2 SNEGSKA, per germline (reference sequence). DNA of the CDR3: TGCAGTGCTGCTCCACCTAATCAGCCCCAGCATTTT. This gives the protein CSAAPPNQPQHF.

The chain joins TRBV12-3 or TRBV12-4 to TRBJ1-3, with no clear D. The CDR3 is 13 residues long. Trimming shortened V by 7 bases and J by 4 bases, and 11 bases separated the two germline ends. This chain's CDR3 is CASIRTPGNTIYF. CDR3 DNA: TGTGCCAGCATTCGAACACCCGGAAACACCATATATTTT.

The J gene is TRBJ2-3, the V gene TRBV6-1; maybe TRBD2 (6 bases). Germline lookup yields CDR1 MNHNS and CDR2 SASEGT. Trimming took 7 bases from V and 0 from J, leaving 11 bases between them. This CDR3 region has 14 residues. CDR3 sequence (DNA): TGTGCCAGCAAGGGAGGCGTTAGCACAGATACGCAGTATTTT. Translation: CASKGGVSTDTQYF.

The table lists this clonotype with many counts. The CDR3 DNA reads TGCGCCAGCAGCTTGGACGCCGGGAGGAAATCGGGCTACACCTTC. This codes for CASSLDAGRKSGYTF. The chain is built from TRBV5-1 and TRBJ1-2; D unresolved. There are 15 residues in the CDR3. V shed 0 bases and J shed 8 bases, with 17 bases lying between them. Germline V gives CDR1 SGHRS, CDR2 YFSETQ.

This clonotype was seen many times. The chain recombines TRBV29-1 with TRBJ2-7, with D possibly being TRBD1 or TRBD2 (6 bases each). Germline lookup yields CDR1 SQVTM and CDR2 ANQGSEA. The CDR3 consists of 14 residues. The ends were cut back, 7 bases at V and 9 bases at J, with 25 bases in the middle. The CDR3 is CSARGDTPPTGQYF. The DNA of the CDR3 is TGCAGCGCCCGCGGGGACACCCCTCCTACCGGGCAGTACTTC.

At least ten counts were recorded for this clonotype. This rearrangement joins TRBV30 to TRBJ2-7, with a weak D call TRBD2 (5 bases). In germline, CDR1 is GTSNPN, CDR2 SVGIG (reference sequence). V gave up 2 bases and J gave up 4 bases, with 12 bases separating them. This CDR3 has 13 residues. Written as DNA, the CDR3 is TGTGCCTGGAGTTCCGGGATCTCGTACGAGCAGTACTTC. This translates into CAWSSGISYEQYF.

This clonotype was seen ten or more times. The chain combines TRBV11-3 with TRBJ1-1; weak D call: TRBD1 (6 bases). Germline CDR1 and CDR2: SGHNT and YENEEA. The V end lost 5 bases, the J end lost 3 bases, and 10 bases lay between the germline ends. CDR3 length: 13 amino acids. The chain's CDR3 is CASSAYRDTEAFF. The CDR3 DNA follows: TGTGCCAGCAGCGCCTACAGGGACACTGAAGCTTTCTTT.

This clonotype was counted many times. The gene calls are TRBV30 and TRBJ2-7; D ambiguous. The germline CDR1 and CDR2 sequences are GTSNPN and SVGIG (reference sequence). Trimming stripped 3 bases from V and 3 bases from J, with 9 bases between. The CDR3 is made up of 12 amino acids. The CDR3 DNA reads TGTGCCTGGAGGGGGAATTTCTACGAGCAGTACTTC. Its translation: CAWRGNFYEQYF.

This clonotype was counted at least ten times. The chain combines TRBV5-8 with TRBJ1-3, with TRBD1 matching over 7 bases. CDR3 length equals 15 residues. The ends lost 1 base at V and 3 bases at J; junction bases unmatched: 4. Looked up from germline, CDR1 is SGHTS and CDR2 is YDEGEE. In DNA form, the CDR3 reads TGTGCCAGCAGCTTGCGAGGGGGCTTTGGAAACACCATATATTTT. Amino acids: CASSLRGGFGNTIYF.

In its sample, this clonotype was seen many times. The CDR3 DNA is TGCGCCAGCGCAGCTCCCGGTTCCTCTAGCACAGATACGCAGTATTTT. Amino acid sequence: CASAAPGSSSTDTQYF. V usage is TRBV5-1 and J usage is TRBJ2-3; D not resolved. CDR3 length equals 16 residues. V gave up 7 bases and J gave up 0 bases, with 18 bases separating them. Germline lookup yields CDR1 SGHRS and CDR2 YFSETQ.

This clonotype was detected ten times or more. The chain has TRBV18 and TRBJ2-5, with D possibly matching TRBD1 (6 bases). The ends were cut back, 3 bases at V and 2 bases at J, with 16 bases in the middle. This CDR3 has 16 amino acids. The germline V gene encodes CDR1 KGHSH and CDR2 LQKENI. CDR3 sequence: CASSPINRAVQETQYF. The CDR3 DNA follows: TGTGCCAGCTCACCTATTAACAGGGCTGTACAAGAGACCCAGTACTTC.

This clonotype was seen ten or more times. This chain uses TRBV2 with TRBJ2-3; possibly TRBD1 for D (6 bases). The germline gives CDR1 SNHLY, CDR2 FYNNEI. CDR3 length: 13 residues. V was trimmed by 7 bases and J by 6 bases, leaving 14 bases between them. CDR3 DNA sequence: TGTGCCAGCAAAACCACAGGGACCGATACGCAGTATTTT. This codes for CASKTTGTDTQYF.

This clonotype was counted many times. The V call is TRBV30, the J call TRBJ2-1; D might be TRBD2 (6 bases). V was clipped by 1 base and J by 2 bases, with 15 bases between them. Germline V CDR1 and CDR2: GTSNPN, SVGIG (reference sequence). This CDR3 spans 16 amino acids. Here the CDR3 reads CAWSDFAGTTYNEQFF. The CDR3 DNA reads as TGTGCCTGGAGTGATTTCGCGGGGACGACCTACAATGAGCAGTTCTTC.

This clonotype came up many times. Relative to the germline gene, one junction end is altered; a read error may explain this. This rearrangement joins TRBV3-1 to TRBJ2-1, with D perhaps TRBD2 (6 bases). The CDR3 has 15 amino acids. In germline, CDR1 is LGHDT, CDR2 YNNKEL (reference sequence). CDR3 nucleotide sequence: TGTACCAGCAGCCAATTCGGGGGAACTCACAATGAGCAGTTCTTC. This gives the protein CTSSQFGGTHNEQFF.

This clonotype has just a few counts. The chain employs TRBV4-2 and TRBJ2-1, with 11 positions matching TRBD2. V trimming: 1 base; J trimming: 5 bases; junction bases outside the gene matches: 7. The germline V gene encodes CDR1 LGHNA and CDR2 YNFKEQ. The CDR3 totals 17 residues. CDR3 amino acids: CASSQAELAGVNNEQFF. The CDR3 DNA is TGTGCCAGCAGCCAAGCCGAACTAGCGGGAGTTAACAATGAGCAGTTCTTC.

In nucleotides, the CDR3 is TGTGCCACCAGCGGCAGTCCCTCCTCTGGAAACACCATATATTTT. This encodes CATSGSPSSGNTIYF. The chain recombines TRBV15 with TRBJ1-3, with D unresolved. Trimming took off 5 bases at V and 0 bases at J, with 11 bases between the two ends. The length of the CDR3 is 15 residues. The V gene's germline CDR1 is LNHNV and CDR2 YYDKDF (reference sequence). Drawing the rest from reference TRBV15 and TRBJ1-3, the complete variable domain is DAMVIQNPRYQVTQFGKPVTLSCSQTLNHNVMYWYQQKSSQAPKLLFHYYDKDFNNEADTPDNFQSRRPNTSFCFLDIRSPGLGDTAMYLCATSGSPSSGNTIYFGEGSWLTVV.

This clonotype has just a few counts. The gene calls are TRBV14 and TRBJ1-1; 9 positions agree with TRBD1. CDR1 is SGHDN and CDR2 is FVKESK in the germline V gene. The V and J ends lost 1 base and 5 bases, in that order; junction bases with no gene match: 14. The CDR3 is 18 amino acids. CDR3 in amino acids: CASSQVPGQGRRSTEAFF. Here the CDR3 DNA reads TGTGCCAGCAGCCAAGTCCCGGGACAGGGTCGGAGGTCTACTGAAGCTTTCTTT. The variable domain in full, completed from reference TRBV14 and TRBJ1-1, reads EAGVTQFPSHSVIEKGQTVTLRCDPISGHDNLYWYRRVMGKEIKFLLHFVKESKQDESGMPNNRFLAERTGGTYSTLKVQPAELEDSGVYFCASSQVPGQGRRSTEAFFGQGTRLTVV.

This clonotype turned up a few times. One base away lies a much larger clone, so this may be a sequencing read error. Since no conserved phenylalanine or tryptophan closes the CDR3, a read error is the likely cause. The rearrangement uses TRBV10-3 and TRBJ1-1, with TRBD1 matching over 9 bases. With 10 bases clipped from V and 0 bases from J, the junction kept 9 bases outside the gene matches. The CDR3 is 15 amino acids. The germline V gene encodes CDR1 ENHRY and CDR2 SYGVKD. CDR3: CATRGDRGMNTEAFL. Here the CDR3 DNA reads TGTGCCACCCGGGGCGACAGGGGGATGAACACTGAAGCTTTCCTT.

This clonotype was seen repeatedly, ten times or more. The chain carries TRBV20-1 and TRBJ2-7, with D unresolved. V lost 5 bases to trimming and J lost 1 base, with 12 bases between them. The CDR3 loop spans 13 amino acids. Germline V lookup: CDR1 DFQATT, CDR2 SNEGSKA (reference sequence). For the CDR3, the DNA is TGCAGTGCTCCCGACACCTTATCCTACGAGCAGTACTTC. Encoded protein: CSAPDTLSYEQYF.

This clonotype has a count of ten or more. The rearrangement links TRBV3-1 to TRBJ2-2; D not resolved. Germline V gene lookup returns CDR1 LGHDT and CDR2 YNNKEL (reference sequence). Trimming took 1 base from V and 6 from J, leaving 6 bases between them. The CDR3 is 13 residues long. The CDR3 reads CASSQVSAGELFF. The CDR3 DNA sequence: TGTGCCAGCAGCCAAGTTTCTGCCGGGGAGCTGTTTTTT.

The chain uses TRBV28 and TRBJ2-7, with TRBD2 identical over 10 bases. Germline loops: CDR1 MDHEN, CDR2 SYDVKM. The CDR3 sequence is 14 residues long. V lost 7 bases and J lost 5; bases outside the gene matches: 8. This chain's CDR3 is CASTASGRANEQYF. The DNA of the CDR3 is TGTGCCAGCACCGCCAGCGGGAGGGCGAACGAGCAGTACTTC. The variable domain in full, with the rest retrieved from reference TRBV28 and TRBJ2-7, is DVKVTQSSRYLVKRTGEKVFLECVQDMDHENMFWYRQDPGLGLRLIYFSYDVKMKEKGDIPEGYSVSREKKERFSLILESASTNQTSMYLCASTASGRANEQYFGPGTRLTVT.

This clonotype was found many times. The chain recombines TRBV7-9 with TRBJ1-1; D is uncertain. CDR3 size: 14 residues. Germline CDR1 and CDR2: SEHNR and FQNEAQ (reference sequence). Between the trimmed V and J ends, which lost 3 bases and 1 base, there was a span of 9 bases. The CDR3 nucleotides are TGTGCCAGCAGCTTTTCTGGCAGGAACACTGAAGCTTTCTTT. Amino acid sequence: CASSFSGRNTEAFF.

This clonotype was seen repeatedly, ten times or more. V gene TRBV12-3 or TRBV12-4 combines with J gene TRBJ2-7; D gene unclear. This CDR3 comprises 16 residues. V lost 1 base and J lost 2, with 15 bases in between. The CDR3 region is CASSLVSRQTAYEQYF. As DNA, the CDR3 is TGTGCCAGCAGTTTAGTTAGTCGTCAGACCGCCTACGAGCAGTACTTC.

This clonotype was detected many times. The gene calls are TRBV20-1 and TRBJ1-1; TRBD1 agrees at 9 bases. Per germline, CDR1 DFQATT and CDR2 SNEGSKA (reference sequence). The V gene end was trimmed by 1 base and the J gene end by 3 bases; junction bases not matched to a gene: 0. There are 13 residues in the CDR3. The chain's CDR3 is CSARGTGDTEAFF. DNA of the CDR3: TGCAGTGCTAGAGGGACAGGGGACACTGAAGCTTTCTTT.

This clonotype showed up just a few times. This chain joins TRBV9 and TRBJ1-4; the D is unclear. The germline V gene encodes CDR1 SGDLS and CDR2 YYNGEE. The CDR3 is 15 residues long. V dropped 0 bases and J dropped 0 bases, with 6 bases sitting between them. The CDR3 DNA reads TGTGCCAGCAGCGTAGAGGCAACAACTAATGAAAAACTGTTTTTT. Amino acids: CASSVEATTNEKLFF.

This clonotype was observed a few times. This rearrangement joins TRBV4-1 to TRBJ2-7; tentative D call: TRBD1 (6 bases). In germline, CDR1 is MGHRA, CDR2 YSYEKL. The CDR3 has 18 amino acids. The V and J ends lost 0 bases and 1 base respectively, with 19 bases between them. DNA for the CDR3: TGCGCCAGCAGCCAAGAGTCAGTGGACAGCCGACTATCCTACGAGCAGTACTTC. Its translation is CASSQESVDSRLSYEQYF.